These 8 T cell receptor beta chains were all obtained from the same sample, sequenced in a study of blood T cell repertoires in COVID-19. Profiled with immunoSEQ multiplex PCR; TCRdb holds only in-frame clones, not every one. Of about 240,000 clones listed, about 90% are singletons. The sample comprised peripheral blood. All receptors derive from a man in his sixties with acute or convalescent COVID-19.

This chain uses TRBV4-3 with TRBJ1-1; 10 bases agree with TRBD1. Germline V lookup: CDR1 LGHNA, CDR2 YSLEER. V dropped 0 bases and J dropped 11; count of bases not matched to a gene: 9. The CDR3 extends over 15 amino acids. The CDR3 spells CASSQDVGTGDRAFF. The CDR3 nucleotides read TGCGCCAGCAGCCAAGATGTGGGGACAGGGGACAGGGCTTTCTTT.

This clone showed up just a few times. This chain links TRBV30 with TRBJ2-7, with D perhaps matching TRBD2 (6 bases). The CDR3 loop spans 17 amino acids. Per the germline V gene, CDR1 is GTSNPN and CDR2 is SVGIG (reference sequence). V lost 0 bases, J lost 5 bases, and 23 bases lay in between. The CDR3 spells CAWSVRSGGFPRDEQYF. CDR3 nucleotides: TGTGCCTGGAGTGTAAGAAGTGGAGGGTTTCCTAGAGACGAGCAGTACTTC.

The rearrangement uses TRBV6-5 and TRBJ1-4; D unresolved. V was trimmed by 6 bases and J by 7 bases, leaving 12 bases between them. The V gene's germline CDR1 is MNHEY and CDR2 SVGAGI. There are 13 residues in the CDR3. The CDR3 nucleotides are TGTGCCAGCAGACCCGTTGGGCCTGAAAAACTGTTTTTT. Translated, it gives CASRPVGPEKLFF.

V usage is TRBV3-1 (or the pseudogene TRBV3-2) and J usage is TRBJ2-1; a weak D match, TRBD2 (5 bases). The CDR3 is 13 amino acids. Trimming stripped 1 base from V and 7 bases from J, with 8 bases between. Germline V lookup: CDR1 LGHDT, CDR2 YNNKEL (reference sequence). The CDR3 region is CASSQGRGNEQFF. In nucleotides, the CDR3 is TGTGCCAGCAGCCAAGGTCGGGGTAATGAGCAGTTCTTC.

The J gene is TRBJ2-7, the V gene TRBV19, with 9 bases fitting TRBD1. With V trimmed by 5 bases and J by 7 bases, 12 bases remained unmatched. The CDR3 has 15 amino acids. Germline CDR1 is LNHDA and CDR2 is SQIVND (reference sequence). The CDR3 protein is CASSFGQGRIEEQYF. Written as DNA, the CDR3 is TGTGCCAGTAGTTTCGGACAGGGGAGAATAGAAGAGCAGTACTTC.

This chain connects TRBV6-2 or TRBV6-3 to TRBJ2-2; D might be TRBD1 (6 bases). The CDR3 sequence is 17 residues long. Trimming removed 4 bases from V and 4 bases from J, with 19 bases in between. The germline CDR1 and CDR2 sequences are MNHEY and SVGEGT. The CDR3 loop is CASSSLQGSRGTGELFF. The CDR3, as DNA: TGTGCCAGCAGTTCCCTACAGGGTTCGAGGGGCACCGGGGAGCTGTTTTTT.

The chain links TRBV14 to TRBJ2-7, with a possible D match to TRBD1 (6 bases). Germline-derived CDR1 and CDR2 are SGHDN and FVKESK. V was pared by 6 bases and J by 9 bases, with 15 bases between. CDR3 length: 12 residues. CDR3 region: CASSLGKGVQYF. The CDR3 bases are TGTGCCAGCAGTTTAGGCAAGGGGGTGCAGTACTTC. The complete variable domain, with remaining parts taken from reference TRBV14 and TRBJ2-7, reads EAGVTQFPSHSVIEKGQTVTLRCDPISGHDNLYWYRRVMGKEIKFLLHFVKESKQDESGMPNNRFLAERTGGTYSTLKVQPAELEDSGVYFCASSLGKGVQYFGPGTRLTVT.

The CDR3 region is CASSQDARGSYEQYF. The CDR3 region has the DNA TGTGCCAGCAGCCAAGATGCCAGGGGGAGCTACGAGCAGTACTTC. This rearrangement joins TRBV3-1 (or the pseudogene TRBV3-2) to TRBJ2-7, with 7 positions matching TRBD1. This CDR3 spans 15 amino acids. Germline V gives CDR1 LGHDT, CDR2 YNNKEL (reference sequence). V lost 0 bases to trimming and J lost 3 bases; unmatched junction nucleotides: 5.